The 4 T cell receptor beta chains below all came from one sample that was sequenced in a study of Graves' ophthalmopathy and Graves' hyperthyroidism. Transcripts of RNA were the source for amplifying TCR beta CDR3 regions. First-round RT-PCR relied on HTBI primers, and a second-round multiplex PCR came next. TCRdb reprocessed the multiplex PCR reads with MiXCR, giving one entry per CDR3 protein. The top ten clones hold about 9.4% of a sample with roughly 500,000 distinct CDR3 sequences, about an eighth of them seen once. Sample: blood. These receptors were obtained from a woman in her twenties or thirties with Graves' ophthalmopathy.

In its sample, this clonotype was seen many times. The chain uses TRBV6-1 and TRBJ2-7, with 7 bases that match TRBD1. This CDR3 has 16 residues. Germline V gene sequence: CDR1 MNHNS, CDR2 SASEGT. J was trimmed by 1 base and V by 0 bases; bases with no gene match: 6. The CDR3 is CASSEATGTDSYEQYF. The CDR3 DNA is TGTGCCAGCAGTGAAGCAACCGGGACAGATTCCTACGAGCAGTACTTC.

There are many counts of this clonotype. DNA for the CDR3: TGTGCCAGCAGCTTGGCCGGGACCCTGGACCACGAGCAGTACTTC. Its protein product is CASSLAGTLDHEQYF. The V gene is TRBV5-5, the J gene TRBJ2-7; D may correspond to TRBD1 or TRBD2 (5 bases each). CDR1 and CDR2 from the germline V gene are SGHKS and YYEKEE (reference sequence). CDR3 length: 15 residues. Trimming stripped 0 bases from V and 5 bases from J, with 15 bases between. The whole variable domain, filled in from reference TRBV5-5 and TRBJ2-7, reads DAGVTQSPTHLIKTRGQQVTLRCSPISGHKSVSWYQQVLGQGPQFIFQYYEKEERGRGNFPDRFSARQFPNYSSELNVNALLLGDSALYLCASSLAGTLDHEQYFGPGTRLTVT.

This clonotype was recorded at least ten times. The rearrangement joins TRBV11-2 to TRBJ1-3; the D gene is possibly TRBD1 (6 bases). The ends were cut back, 1 base at V and 3 bases at J, with 10 bases in the middle. The germline gives CDR1 SGHAT, CDR2 FQNNGV. The CDR3 is 15 amino acids. In DNA, the CDR3 is TGTGCCAGCAGCTTAGGGGGACATCGTGGAAACACCATATATTTT. It encodes CASSLGGHRGNTIYF.

There are a few counts of this clonotype. V is TRBV30 and J is TRBJ1-1; tentative D call: TRBD1 (5 bases). The CDR3 has 15 amino acids. V dropped 0 bases and J dropped 8 bases, with 19 bases sitting between them. Germline V gene sequence: CDR1 GTSNPN, CDR2 SVGIG (reference sequence). CDR3 in amino acids: CAWSVQVTAYFEAFF. The CDR3, as DNA: TGTGCCTGGAGTGTACAGGTGACAGCCTATTTCGAAGCTTTCTTT.